The 26 T cell receptor beta chains given below trace back to one sample, sequenced in a study of preoperative IRX-2 immunotherapy in early breast cancer. Sample treatment: preoperative locoregional IRX-2 cytokine immunotherapy. TCRdb's table, derived via immunoSEQ multiplex PCR, lists solely in-frame clones and lacks some. The sample lists 20,000 to 30,000 clones, about 77% occurring once. Sequencing used lymph node tissue, obtained before IRX-2 immunotherapy. The source is a human donor with breast cancer.

The rearrangement joins TRBV19 to TRBJ1-5; 11 bases agree with TRBD1. This CDR3 has 15 amino acids. V lost 5 bases, J lost 7 bases, and 7 bases stayed unmatched. Germline V gives CDR1 LNHDA, CDR2 SQIVND (reference sequence). The DNA for the CDR3 is TGTGCCAGTAGTTTCGGACAGGGGGCGGTGCAGCCCCAGCATTTT. This gives the protein CASSFGQGAVQPQHF. The full variable domain, its missing parts supplied by reference TRBV19 and TRBJ1-5, is DGGITQSPKYLFRKEGQNVTLSCEQNLNHDAMYWYRQDPGQGLRLIYYSQIVNDFQKGDIAEGYSVSREKKESFPLTVTSAQKNPTAFYLCASSFGQGAVQPQHFGDGTRLSIL.

This clone was recorded once. The chain combines TRBV7-6 with TRBJ2-1; perhaps TRBD2 as D (6 bases). Trimming stripped 5 bases from V and 0 bases from J, with 23 bases between. The CDR3 extends over 19 amino acids. Germline-derived CDR1 and CDR2 are SGHVS and FNYEAQ. CDR3 DNA: TGTGCCAGCAGCCCTAATTTTCAGTTCATAGCGGACTCCTACAATGAGCAGTTCTTC. It is translated as CASSPNFQFIADSYNEQFF.

V and J are TRBV28 and TRBJ1-1; D might be TRBD1 (5 bases). CDR3 length: 14 residues. The V gene's germline CDR1 is MDHEN and CDR2 SYDVKM. Deletions cut 3 bases from V and 4 bases from J, with 12 bases between. This CDR3 is CASSLKGSITEAFF. For the CDR3, the DNA is TGTGCCAGCAGTTTGAAGGGGTCGATCACTGAAGCTTTCTTT.

The V gene is TRBV5-1, the J gene TRBJ1-4; 7 nucleotides line up with TRBD1. Germline CDR1 SGHRS, CDR2 YFSETQ. The CDR3 totals 14 residues. Losses at the gene ends were 5 bases for V and 4 bases for J; bases not matched to a gene: 5. The CDR3 DNA reads as TGCGCCAGCAGACCCGGGACAGATAATGAAAAACTGTTTTTT. Amino acids: CASRPGTDNEKLFF.

This rearrangement joins TRBV23-1 to TRBJ1-1, with D perhaps matching TRBD1 (6 bases). TRBV23-1 is flagged as an ORF with uncertain function. This CDR3 contains 13 residues. Trimming pared 3 bases from V and 5 bases from J, leaving 10 bases between. The CDR3 DNA sequence: TGCGCCAGCAGTCAGCTCAGGGGTACTGAAGCTTTCTTT. Translating gives CASSQLRGTEAFF.

The chain links TRBV28 to TRBJ2-1; tentatively, D is TRBD1 or TRBD2 (6 bases each). Germline V gene lookup returns CDR1 MDHEN and CDR2 SYDVKM. V dropped 6 bases and J dropped 0 bases, with 18 bases sitting between them. The CDR3 is 17 residues long. The CDR3 is CASSPGGLVSSYNEQFF. The CDR3 region has the DNA TGTGCCAGCAGCCCCGGGGGCCTCGTAAGCTCCTACAATGAGCAGTTCTTC.

This rearrangement joins TRBV23-1 to TRBJ1-1, with D unresolved. TRBV23-1 is an open reading frame whose function is uncertain. The CDR3 loop spans 13 amino acids. V gave up 6 bases and J gave up 1 base, with 9 bases separating them. CDR3 sequence (DNA): TGCGCCAGCAGCTTGCCAGAGAACACTGAAGCTTTCTTT. This sequence encodes CASSLPENTEAFF.

The chain carries TRBV6-8 and TRBJ1-1, with D maybe TRBD1 (5 bases). V was pared by 3 bases and J by 2 bases, with 13 bases between. The germline CDR1 and CDR2 sequences are MNHGY and SAAAGT. There are 15 residues in the CDR3. In DNA form, the CDR3 reads TGTGCCAGCAGTTATGAAGCGACAGTCAACACTGAAGCTTTCTTT. It is translated as CASSYEATVNTEAFF.

V and J are TRBV28 and TRBJ2-6; 9 nucleotides line up with TRBD1. The germline V gene has CDR1 MDHEN and CDR2 SYDVKM. The J segment lost 7 bases and the V segment lost 6 bases, leaving 10 bases of the junction unmatched. This CDR3 comprises 16 residues. In DNA, the CDR3 is TGTGCCAGCAGCAACGCCGGGACAGGGCAAGCCAACGTCCTGACTTTC. This sequence encodes CASSNAGTGQANVLTF.

This chain joins TRBV7-1 and TRBJ2-3; a weak D match, TRBD1 (6 bases). TRBV7-1 counts as an open reading frame of uncertain function. This CDR3 is 14 amino acids long. The V gene lost 4 bases and the J gene lost 2 bases, with 10 bases spanning the gap. The CDR3 reads CASSWTDHTDTQYF. The CDR3 DNA reads TGTGCCAGCAGCTGGACAGACCACACAGATACGCAGTATTTT.

The chain is built from TRBV14 and TRBJ1-4; D not certain. Germline V lookup: CDR1 SGHDN, CDR2 FVKESK. The ends were cut back, 0 bases at V and 6 bases at J, with 8 bases in the middle. CDR3 length equals 14 residues. The CDR3 DNA reads as TGTGCCAGCAGCCAAGAGTGGGTCCATGAAAAACTGTTTTTT. It translates to CASSQEWVHEKLFF. The full variable domain, with the rest looked up from reference TRBV14 and TRBJ1-4, is EAGVTQFPSHSVIEKGQTVTLRCDPISGHDNLYWYRRVMGKEIKFLLHFVKESKQDESGMPNNRFLAERTGGTYSTLKVQPAELEDSGVYFCASSQEWVHEKLFFGSGTQLSVL.

This clone showed up just a few times. This rearrangement joins TRBV28 to TRBJ1-1; D is unresolved. Trimming stripped 3 bases from V and 0 bases from J, with 2 bases between. The germline V gene has CDR1 MDHEN and CDR2 SYDVKM. CDR3 length: 12 residues. The CDR3 here is CASSLVNTEAFF. CDR3 nucleotides: TGTGCCAGCAGTTTGGTGAACACTGAAGCTTTCTTT. The variable domain in full, with the rest retrieved from reference TRBV28 and TRBJ1-1, is DVKVTQSSRYLVKRTGEKVFLECVQDMDHENMFWYRQDPGLGLRLIYFSYDVKMKEKGDIPEGYSVSREKKERFSLILESASTNQTSMYLCASSLVNTEAFFGQGTRLTVV.

V gene TRBV19 combines with J gene TRBJ2-2; D unresolved. The CDR3 consists of 15 residues. CDR1 and CDR2 (germline): LNHDA, SQIVND (reference sequence). V was clipped by 6 bases and J by 7 bases, with 18 bases between them. CDR3: CASRPGGLFGGELFF. CDR3 bases: TGTGCCAGTAGGCCGGGTGGGCTATTTGGCGGGGAGCTGTTTTTT.

This clone has just one count. The rearrangement joins TRBV28 to TRBJ1-1, with D perhaps matching TRBD1 (6 bases). Trimming pared 8 bases from V and 1 base from J, leaving 11 bases between. CDR1 is MDHEN and CDR2 is SYDVKM in the germline V gene. This CDR3 contains 13 residues. The CDR3 coding sequence is TGTGCCAGCTTCTTGGGGGCGAACACTGAAGCTTTCTTT. It is translated as CASFLGANTEAFF.

The V gene is TRBV7-1, the J gene TRBJ2-6, with D unresolved. TRBV7-1 is treated as an ORF (open reading frame) with a function not yet certain. CDR3 length: 14 amino acids. V lost 5 bases and J 2 bases, leaving 7 bases between the germline ends. CDR3: CASSPGPGANVLTF. The CDR3 DNA follows: TGTGCCAGCAGCCCCGGCCCTGGGGCCAACGTCCTGACTTTC.

The chain joins TRBV6-8 to TRBJ2-7; D is perhaps TRBD1 (6 bases). The CDR3 spans 14 residues. Per the germline V gene, CDR1 is MNHGY and CDR2 is SAAAGT. V was pared by 4 bases and J by 0 bases, with 10 bases between. CDR3 sequence reads: CASSFQGLSYEQYF. The CDR3 DNA is TGTGCCAGCAGTTTTCAGGGGCTCTCCTACGAGCAGTACTTC.

The V call is TRBV28, the J call TRBJ2-7; D is undetermined. This CDR3 has 13 amino acids. V lost 3 bases, J lost 5 bases, and 11 bases lay in between. Germline CDR1 MDHEN, CDR2 SYDVKM. CDR3 region: CASSFTRSNEQYF. CDR3 bases: TGTGCCAGCAGTTTTACCAGGTCCAACGAGCAGTACTTC.

The CDR3 DNA reads TGTGCCAGCTCACCACGGTCAGGCCGAGTAGTTGTGCCCCAGCATTTT. This gives the protein CASSPRSGRVVVPQHF. The V call is TRBV18, the J call TRBJ1-5; D remains ambiguous. Germline CDR1 KGHSH, CDR2 LQKENI. V was cut by 1 base and J by 9 bases, with 19 bases left in between. This CDR3 region has 16 residues.

The chain recombines TRBV28 with TRBJ1-6, with D unresolved. This CDR3 has 14 amino acids. Trimming shortened V by 3 bases and J by 14 bases, and 17 bases separated the two germline ends. CDR1 and CDR2 (germline): MDHEN, SYDVKM. CDR3 protein: CASSFGGLQSTLHF. The CDR3 DNA reads TGTGCCAGCAGTTTTGGTGGTCTCCAATCGACCCTCCACTTT.

The chain is built from TRBV28 and TRBJ1-3; maybe TRBD1 (6 bases). V gave up 6 bases and J gave up 0 bases, with 15 bases separating them. Germline values: CDR1 MDHEN, CDR2 SYDVKM. The CDR3 spans 16 residues. The CDR3 spells CASRSGVPSSGNTIYF. DNA of the CDR3: TGTGCCAGCAGGTCAGGGGTCCCGAGCTCTGGAAACACCATATATTTT.

This clone was seen a few times. The rearrangement joins TRBV29-1 to TRBJ1-5; 9 bases line up with TRBD1. Germline-derived CDR1 and CDR2 are SQVTM and ANQGSEA. Germline trimming cut 4 bases from V and 7 bases from J; bases unmatched to any gene: 8. The CDR3 spans 14 residues. The CDR3 sequence: CSVVVGTGHQPQHF. CDR3 DNA sequence: TGCAGCGTTGTTGTCGGGACAGGGCACCAGCCCCAGCATTTT.

This chain links TRBV19 with TRBJ1-3; no reliable D call. The CDR3 runs to 16 residues. The V end lost 9 bases, the J end lost 0 bases, and 18 bases lay between the germline ends. The germline V gene has CDR1 LNHDA and CDR2 SQIVND (reference sequence). The CDR3 nucleotides are TGTGCCAGCGCTCCCGTTAGTTTGTCCTCTGGAAACACCATATATTTT. Translating gives CASAPVSLSSGNTIYF.

This chain joins TRBV5-1 and TRBJ2-3; 8 nucleotides align to TRBD1. The CDR3 consists of 15 residues. CDR1 is SGHRS and CDR2 is YFSETQ in the germline V gene. Losses at the gene ends were 1 base for V and 2 bases for J; bases not matched to a gene: 3. The CDR3 sequence: CASSLRDRITDTQYF. CDR3 DNA: TGCGCCAGCAGCTTGAGGGACAGGATCACAGATACGCAGTATTTT. Full variable domain (rest looked up from reference TRBV5-1 and TRBJ2-3): KAGVTQTPRYLIKTRGQQVTLSCSPISGHRSVSWYQQTPGQGLQFLFEYFSETQRNKGNFPGRFSGRQFSNSRSEMNVSTLELGDSALYLCASSLRDRITDTQYFGPGTRLTVL.

The chain links TRBV19 to TRBJ2-7, with 7 bases lining up with TRBD2. This CDR3 is built from 15 residues. CDR1 is LNHDA and CDR2 is SQIVND in the germline V gene (reference sequence). V lost 5 bases, J lost 0 bases, and 7 bases stayed unmatched. CDR3 amino acids: CASSGRVRGSYEQYF. The CDR3 DNA reads TGTGCCAGTAGTGGGAGGGTGCGAGGCTCCTACGAGCAGTACTTC.

The V call is TRBV6-8, the J call TRBJ2-7; 9 bases line up with TRBD1. The CDR3 consists of 14 residues. V dropped 6 bases and J dropped 4; count of bases not matched to a gene: 7. From germline, CDR1 is MNHGY and CDR2 SAAAGT. The CDR3 loop reads CASRPQGAGYEQYF. CDR3 in DNA: TGTGCCAGCAGACCACAGGGGGCGGGGTACGAGCAGTACTTC.

This chain joins TRBV11-3 and TRBJ1-6; TRBD1 is a possible D gene (5 bases). Germline lookup yields CDR1 SGHNT and CDR2 YENEEA. The CDR3 is 14 amino acids. Deletions cut 5 bases from V and 6 bases from J, with 11 bases between. CDR3 sequence (DNA): TGTGCCAGCAGCGCCGGGGACGGTAATTCACCCCTCCACTTT. Protein sequence: CASSAGDGNSPLHF.